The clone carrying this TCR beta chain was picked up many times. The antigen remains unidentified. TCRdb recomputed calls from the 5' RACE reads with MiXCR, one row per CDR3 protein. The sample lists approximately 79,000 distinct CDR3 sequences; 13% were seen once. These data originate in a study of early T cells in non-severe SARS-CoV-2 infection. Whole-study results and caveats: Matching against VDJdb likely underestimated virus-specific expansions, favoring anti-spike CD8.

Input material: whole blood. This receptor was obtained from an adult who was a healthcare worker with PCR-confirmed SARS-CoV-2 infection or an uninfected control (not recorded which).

CDR3 sequence reads: CASSMPGTANYGYTF. CDR3 DNA: TGTGCCAGTAGTATGCCCGGGACAGCTAACTATGGCTACACCTTC. The V call is TRBV19, the J call TRBJ1-2; 7 nucleotides line up with TRBD1. Losses at the gene ends were 3 bases for V and 0 bases for J; bases not matched to a gene: 4. CDR3 length: 15 amino acids. Germline V lookup: CDR1 LNHDA, CDR2 SQIVND (reference sequence).